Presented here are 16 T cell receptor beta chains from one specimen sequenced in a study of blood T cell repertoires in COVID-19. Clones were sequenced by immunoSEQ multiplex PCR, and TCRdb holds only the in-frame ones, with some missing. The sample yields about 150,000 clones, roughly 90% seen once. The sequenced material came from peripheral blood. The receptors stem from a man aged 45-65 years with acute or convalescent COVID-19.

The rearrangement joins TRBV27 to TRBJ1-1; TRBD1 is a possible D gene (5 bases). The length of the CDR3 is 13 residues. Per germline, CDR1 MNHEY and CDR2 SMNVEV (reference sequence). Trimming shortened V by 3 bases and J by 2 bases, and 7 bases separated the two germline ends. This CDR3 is CASSLTVNTEAFF. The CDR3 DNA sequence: TGTGCCAGCAGTTTGACAGTAAACACTGAAGCTTTCTTT.

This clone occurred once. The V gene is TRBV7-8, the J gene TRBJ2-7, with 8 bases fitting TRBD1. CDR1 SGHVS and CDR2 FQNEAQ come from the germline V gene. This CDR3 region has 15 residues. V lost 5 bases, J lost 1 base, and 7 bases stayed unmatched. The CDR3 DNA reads TGTGCCAGCAGCCCCGGGACAGGCATTTCCTACGAGCAGTACTTC. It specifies CASSPGTGISYEQYF.

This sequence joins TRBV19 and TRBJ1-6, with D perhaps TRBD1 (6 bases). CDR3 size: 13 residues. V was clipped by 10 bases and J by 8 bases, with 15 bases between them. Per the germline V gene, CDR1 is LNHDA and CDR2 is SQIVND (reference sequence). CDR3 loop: CATRDTFDSPLHF. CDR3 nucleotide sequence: TGTGCCACCCGGGACACCTTTGATTCACCCCTCCACTTT.

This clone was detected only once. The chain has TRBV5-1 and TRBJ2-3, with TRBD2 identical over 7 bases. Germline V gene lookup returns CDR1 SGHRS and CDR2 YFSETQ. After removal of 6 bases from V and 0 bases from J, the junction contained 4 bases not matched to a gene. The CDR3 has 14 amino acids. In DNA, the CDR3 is TGCGCCAGCACCCTACTAGCGAGCACAGATACGCAGTATTTT. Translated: CASTLLASTDTQYF.

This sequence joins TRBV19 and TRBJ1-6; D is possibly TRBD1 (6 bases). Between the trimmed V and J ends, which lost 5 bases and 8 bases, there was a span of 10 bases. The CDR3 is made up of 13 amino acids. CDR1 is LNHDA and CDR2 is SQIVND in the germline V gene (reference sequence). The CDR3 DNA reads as TGTGCCAGTAGTCCTGACAGGTATTCACCCCTCCACTTT. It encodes CASSPDRYSPLHF.

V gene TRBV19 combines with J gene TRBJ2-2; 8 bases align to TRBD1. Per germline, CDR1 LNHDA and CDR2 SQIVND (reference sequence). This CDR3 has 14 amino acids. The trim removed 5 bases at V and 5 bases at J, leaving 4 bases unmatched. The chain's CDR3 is CASSVRQGTGELFF. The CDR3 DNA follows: TGTGCCAGTAGTGTCCGACAGGGGACCGGGGAGCTGTTTTTT.

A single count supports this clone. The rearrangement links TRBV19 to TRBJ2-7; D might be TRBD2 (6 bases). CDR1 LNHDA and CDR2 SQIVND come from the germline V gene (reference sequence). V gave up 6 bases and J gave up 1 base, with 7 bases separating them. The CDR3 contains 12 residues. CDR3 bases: TGTGCCAGTAGCCGGGAGTCCTACGAGCAGTACTTC. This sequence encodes CASSRESYEQYF.

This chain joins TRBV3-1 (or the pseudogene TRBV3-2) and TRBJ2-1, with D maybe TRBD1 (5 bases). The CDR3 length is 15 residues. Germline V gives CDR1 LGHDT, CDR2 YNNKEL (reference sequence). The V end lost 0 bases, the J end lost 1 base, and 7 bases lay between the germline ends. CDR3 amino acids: CASSQDPGSYNEQFF. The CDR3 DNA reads TGTGCCAGCAGCCAAGACCCAGGGTCCTACAATGAGCAGTTCTTC.

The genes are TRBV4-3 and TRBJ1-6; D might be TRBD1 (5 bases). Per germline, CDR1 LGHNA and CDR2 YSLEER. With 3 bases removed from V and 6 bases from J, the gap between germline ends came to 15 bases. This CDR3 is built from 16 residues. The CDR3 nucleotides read TGCGCCAGCAGCCACCTCCCGGCCAGGGCTAATTCACCCCTCCACTTT. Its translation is CASSHLPARANSPLHF.

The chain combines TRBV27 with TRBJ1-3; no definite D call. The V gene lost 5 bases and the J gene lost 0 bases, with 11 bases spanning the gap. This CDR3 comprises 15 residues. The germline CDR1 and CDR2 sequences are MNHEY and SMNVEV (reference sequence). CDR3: CASSEQLPSGNTIYF. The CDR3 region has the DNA TGTGCCAGCAGTGAACAGCTCCCCTCTGGAAACACCATATATTTT.

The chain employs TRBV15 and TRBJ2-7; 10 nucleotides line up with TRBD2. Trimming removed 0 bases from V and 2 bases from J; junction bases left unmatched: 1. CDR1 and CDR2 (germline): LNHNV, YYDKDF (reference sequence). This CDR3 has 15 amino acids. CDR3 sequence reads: CATSRDTSGTYEQYF. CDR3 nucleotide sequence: TGTGCCACCAGCAGAGACACTAGCGGGACCTACGAGCAGTACTTC.

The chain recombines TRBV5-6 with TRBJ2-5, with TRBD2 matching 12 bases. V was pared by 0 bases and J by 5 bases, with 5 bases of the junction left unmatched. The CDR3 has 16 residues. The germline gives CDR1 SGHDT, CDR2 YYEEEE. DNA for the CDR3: TGTGCCAGCAGCTTGGCTAGCGGGGGGGGCCGGGAGACCCAGTACTTC. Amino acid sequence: CASSLASGGGRETQYF.

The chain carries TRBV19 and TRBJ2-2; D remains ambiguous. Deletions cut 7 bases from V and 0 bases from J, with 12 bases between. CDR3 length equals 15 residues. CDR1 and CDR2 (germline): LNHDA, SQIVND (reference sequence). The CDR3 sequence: CASTTMASNTGELFF. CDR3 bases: TGTGCCAGTACCACCATGGCCTCGAACACCGGGGAGCTGTTTTTT.

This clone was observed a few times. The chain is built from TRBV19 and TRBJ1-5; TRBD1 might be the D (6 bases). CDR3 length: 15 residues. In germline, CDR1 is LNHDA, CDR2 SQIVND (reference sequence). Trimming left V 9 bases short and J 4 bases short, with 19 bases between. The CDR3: CASNRQAQTNQPQHF. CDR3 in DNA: TGTGCCAGCAACCGACAGGCCCAGACAAATCAGCCCCAGCATTTT.

CDR3 nucleotide sequence: TGTGCCAGCAGCCTATGGGGGGATCAGCCCCAGCATTTT. Its protein product is CASSLWGDQPQHF. V and J are TRBV7-8 and TRBJ1-5; D perhaps matches TRBD1 (5 bases). Per germline, CDR1 SGHVS and CDR2 FQNEAQ. With 5 bases removed from V and 5 bases from J, the gap between germline ends came to 10 bases. This CDR3 contains 13 residues. Complete variable domain (other parts from reference TRBV7-8 and TRBJ1-5): GAGVSQSPRYKVAKRGQDVALRCDPISGHVSLFWYQQALGQGPEFLTYFQNEAQLDKSGLPSDRFFAERPEGSVSTLKIQRTQQEDSAVYLCASSLWGDQPQHFGDGTRLSIL.

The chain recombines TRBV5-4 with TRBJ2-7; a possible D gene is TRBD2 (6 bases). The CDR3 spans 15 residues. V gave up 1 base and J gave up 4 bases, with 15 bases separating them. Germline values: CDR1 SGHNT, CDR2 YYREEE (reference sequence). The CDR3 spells CASSLIGGEQYEQYF. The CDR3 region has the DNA TGTGCCAGCAGCTTGATTGGCGGGGAACAGTACGAGCAGTACTTC.